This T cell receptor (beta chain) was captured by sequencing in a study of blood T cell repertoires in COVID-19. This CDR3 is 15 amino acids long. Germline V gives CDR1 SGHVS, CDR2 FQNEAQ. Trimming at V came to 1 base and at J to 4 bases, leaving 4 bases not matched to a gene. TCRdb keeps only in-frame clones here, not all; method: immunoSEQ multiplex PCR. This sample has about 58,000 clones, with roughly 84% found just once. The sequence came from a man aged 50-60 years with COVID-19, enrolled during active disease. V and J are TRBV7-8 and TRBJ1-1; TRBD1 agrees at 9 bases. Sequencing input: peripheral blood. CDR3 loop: CASSLVTGGGTEAFF. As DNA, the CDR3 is TGTGCCAGCAGCTTAGTTACAGGGGGCGGCACTGAAGCTTTCTTT.